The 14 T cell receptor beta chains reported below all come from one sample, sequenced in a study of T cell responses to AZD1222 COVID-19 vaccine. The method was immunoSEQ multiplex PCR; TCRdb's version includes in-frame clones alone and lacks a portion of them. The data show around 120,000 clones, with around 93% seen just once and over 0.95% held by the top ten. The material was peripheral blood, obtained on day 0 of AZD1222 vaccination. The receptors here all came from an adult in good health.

Here the CDR3 reads CAISDPEPGQGLRGYTF. In DNA, the CDR3 is TGTGCCATCAGTGACCCTGAACCGGGACAGGGGCTACGAGGCTACACCTTC. The rearrangement joins TRBV10-3 to TRBJ1-2; TRBD1 aligns across 10 bases. With 3 bases clipped from V and 8 bases from J, the junction kept 15 bases outside the gene matches. The CDR3 sequence is 17 residues long. Germline CDR1 ENHRY, CDR2 SYGVKD.

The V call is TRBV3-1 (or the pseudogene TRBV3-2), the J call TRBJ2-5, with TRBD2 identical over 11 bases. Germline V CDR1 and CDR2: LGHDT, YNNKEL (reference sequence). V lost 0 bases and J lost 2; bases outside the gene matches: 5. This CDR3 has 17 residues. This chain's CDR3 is CASSQDRGLAVQETQYF. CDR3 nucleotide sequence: TGTGCCAGCAGCCAAGACAGGGGACTAGCGGTACAAGAGACCCAGTACTTC.

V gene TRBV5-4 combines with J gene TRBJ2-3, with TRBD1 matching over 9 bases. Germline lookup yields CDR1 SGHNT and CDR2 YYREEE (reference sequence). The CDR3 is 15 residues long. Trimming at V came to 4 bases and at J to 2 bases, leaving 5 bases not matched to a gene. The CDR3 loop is CASSAGQGLTDTQYF. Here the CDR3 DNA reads TGTGCCAGCAGCGCCGGACAGGGGCTCACAGATACGCAGTATTTT.

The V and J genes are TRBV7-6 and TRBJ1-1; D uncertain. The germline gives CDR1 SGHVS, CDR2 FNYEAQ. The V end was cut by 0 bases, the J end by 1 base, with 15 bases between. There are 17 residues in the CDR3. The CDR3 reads CASSLAFPVAGNTEAFF. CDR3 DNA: TGTGCCAGCAGCTTAGCGTTCCCAGTCGCCGGGAACACTGAAGCTTTCTTT.

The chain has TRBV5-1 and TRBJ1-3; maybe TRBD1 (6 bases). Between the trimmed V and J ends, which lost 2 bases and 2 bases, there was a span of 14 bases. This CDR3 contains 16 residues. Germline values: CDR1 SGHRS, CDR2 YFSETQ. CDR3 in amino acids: CASSFGSGEPGNTIYF. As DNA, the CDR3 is TGCGCCAGCAGCTTTGGTTCAGGGGAGCCTGGAAACACCATATATTTT.

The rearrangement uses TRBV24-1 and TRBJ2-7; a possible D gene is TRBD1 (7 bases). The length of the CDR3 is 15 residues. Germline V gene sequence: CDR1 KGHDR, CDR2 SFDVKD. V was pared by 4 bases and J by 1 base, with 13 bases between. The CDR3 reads CATSEGGTESYEQYF. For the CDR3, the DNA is TGTGCCACCAGTGAAGGGGGGACAGAATCCTACGAGCAGTACTTC.

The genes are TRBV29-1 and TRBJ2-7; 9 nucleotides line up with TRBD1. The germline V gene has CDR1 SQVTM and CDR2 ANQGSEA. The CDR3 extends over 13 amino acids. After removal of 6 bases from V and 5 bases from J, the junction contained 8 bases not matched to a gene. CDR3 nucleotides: TGCAGCGTGACAAGCCGGACAGGGGACGAGCAGTACTTC. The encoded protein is CSVTSRTGDEQYF.

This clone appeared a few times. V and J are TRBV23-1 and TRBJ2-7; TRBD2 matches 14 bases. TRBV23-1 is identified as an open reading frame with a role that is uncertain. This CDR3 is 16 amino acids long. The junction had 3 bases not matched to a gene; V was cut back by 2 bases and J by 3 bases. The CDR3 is CASSQLGTSGSYEQYF. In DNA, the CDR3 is TGCGCCAGCAGTCAACTGGGGACTAGCGGGAGCTACGAGCAGTACTTC.

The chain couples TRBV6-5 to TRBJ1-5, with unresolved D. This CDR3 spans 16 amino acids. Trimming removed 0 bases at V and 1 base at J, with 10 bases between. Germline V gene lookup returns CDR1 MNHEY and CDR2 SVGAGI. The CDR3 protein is CASSYSIFGSNQPQHF. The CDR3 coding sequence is TGTGCCAGCAGTTACTCGATTTTTGGAAGCAATCAGCCCCAGCATTTT.

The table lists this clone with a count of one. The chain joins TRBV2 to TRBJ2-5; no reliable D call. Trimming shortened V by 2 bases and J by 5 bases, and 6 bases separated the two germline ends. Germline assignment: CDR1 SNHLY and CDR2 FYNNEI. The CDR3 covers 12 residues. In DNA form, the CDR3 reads TGTGCCAGCAGTGAAACGGAGGAGACCCAGTACTTC. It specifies CASSETEETQYF.

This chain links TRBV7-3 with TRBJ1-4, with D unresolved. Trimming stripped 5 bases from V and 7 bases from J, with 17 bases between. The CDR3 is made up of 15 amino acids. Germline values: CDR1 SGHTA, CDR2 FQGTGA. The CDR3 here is CASSPGVWRGEKLFF. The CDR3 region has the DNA TGTGCCAGCAGCCCCGGGGTCTGGCGCGGTGAAAAACTGTTTTTT.

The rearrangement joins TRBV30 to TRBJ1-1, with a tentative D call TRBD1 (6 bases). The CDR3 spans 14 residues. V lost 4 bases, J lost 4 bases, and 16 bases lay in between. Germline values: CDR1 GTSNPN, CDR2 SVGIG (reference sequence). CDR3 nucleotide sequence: TGTGCCTGGATTCTGAAACAGGGAAGCACTGAAGCTTTCTTT. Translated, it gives CAWILKQGSTEAFF.

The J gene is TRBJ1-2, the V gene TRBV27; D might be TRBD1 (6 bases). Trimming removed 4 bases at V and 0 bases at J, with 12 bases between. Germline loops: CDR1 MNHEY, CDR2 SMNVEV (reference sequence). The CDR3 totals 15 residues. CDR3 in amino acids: CASSSREGANYGYTF. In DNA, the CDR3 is TGTGCCAGCAGTTCCCGGGAGGGGGCTAACTATGGCTACACCTTC.

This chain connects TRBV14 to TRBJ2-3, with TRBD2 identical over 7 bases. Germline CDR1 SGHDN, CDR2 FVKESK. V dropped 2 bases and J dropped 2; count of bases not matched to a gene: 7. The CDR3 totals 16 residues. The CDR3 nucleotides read TGTGCCAGCAGCCAATTTCGGGGAGGGGACACAGATACGCAGTATTTT. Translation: CASSQFRGGDTDTQYF.